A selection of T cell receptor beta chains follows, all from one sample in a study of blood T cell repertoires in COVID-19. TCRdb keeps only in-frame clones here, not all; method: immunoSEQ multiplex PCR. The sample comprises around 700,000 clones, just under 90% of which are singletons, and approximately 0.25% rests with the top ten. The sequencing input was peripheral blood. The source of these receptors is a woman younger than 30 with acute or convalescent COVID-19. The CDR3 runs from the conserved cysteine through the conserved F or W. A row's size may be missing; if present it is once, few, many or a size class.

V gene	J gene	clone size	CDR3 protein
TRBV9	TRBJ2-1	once	CASSLSGQGYNEQFF
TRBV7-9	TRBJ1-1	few	CASTDSPDTEAFF
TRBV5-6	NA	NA	CASSLGQVANQPQYF
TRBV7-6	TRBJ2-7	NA	CASSPITIRLSYEQYF
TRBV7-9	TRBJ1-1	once	CASSLSYGQPVGVTEAFF
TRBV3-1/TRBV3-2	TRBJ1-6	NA	CASSQVDSAGSPLHF
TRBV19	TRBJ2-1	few	CASSPGGQGSSSYNEQFF
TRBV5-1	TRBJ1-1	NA	CASRPLGGMNTEAFF
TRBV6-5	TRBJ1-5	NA	CASQTPGQENQPQHF
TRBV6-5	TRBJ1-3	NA	CASSYSRYGVGNTIYF
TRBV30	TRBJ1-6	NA	CAWRSTTGYNSPLHF
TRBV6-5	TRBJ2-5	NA	CATASGTGRGETQYF
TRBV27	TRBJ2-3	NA	CASKLQGYTQYF
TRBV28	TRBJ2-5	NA	CASSFQDGGTQETQYF
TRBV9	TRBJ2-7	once	CASSPPGLGFDEQYF
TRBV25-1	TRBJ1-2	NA	CASSEGQWYGYTF
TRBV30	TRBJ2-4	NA	CAWSRTGGNIQYF
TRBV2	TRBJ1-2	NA	CANDRGNYGYTF
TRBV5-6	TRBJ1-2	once	CASSLDRGYDYGYTF
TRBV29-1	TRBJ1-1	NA	CSVAGQGVPEAFF
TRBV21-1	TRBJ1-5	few	CASPKGGTAKMGNQPQHF
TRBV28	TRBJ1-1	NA	CASIPNPGDPNTEAFF
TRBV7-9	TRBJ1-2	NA	CASSLTPTGIGGYTF
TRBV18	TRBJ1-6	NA	CASSPLSVTVNSPLHF
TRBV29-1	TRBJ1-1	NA	CSVEGTYLGTEAFF
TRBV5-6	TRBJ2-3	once	CASSLLVGAGFTQYF
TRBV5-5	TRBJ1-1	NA	CASSLAPYDRMVGMNTEAFF
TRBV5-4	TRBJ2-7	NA	CASSWTGSEQYF
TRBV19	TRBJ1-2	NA	CASSIGTGTGGVGYTF
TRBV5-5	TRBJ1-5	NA	CASSLLGGKGNQPQHF
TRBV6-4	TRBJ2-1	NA	CASSDGGASSNEQFF
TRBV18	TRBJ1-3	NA	CASSLEAGNTIYF
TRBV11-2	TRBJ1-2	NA	CASSLEGVGYTF
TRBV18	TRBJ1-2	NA	CASSPDSNYGYTF
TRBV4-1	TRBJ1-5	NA	CASSQTGGLNQPQHF
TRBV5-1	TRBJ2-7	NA	CASSLAGSPRDRGPHYEQYF
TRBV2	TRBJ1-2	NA	CASSVGEIGGYTF
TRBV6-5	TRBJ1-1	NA	CASAGTGNTEAFF
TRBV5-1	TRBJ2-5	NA	CASSWGDSQETQYF
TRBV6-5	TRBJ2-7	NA	CASMKSGTYEQYF
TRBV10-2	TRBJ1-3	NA	CASRPPRGASGNTIYF
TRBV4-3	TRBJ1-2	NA	CASSQTRTGAGYGYTF